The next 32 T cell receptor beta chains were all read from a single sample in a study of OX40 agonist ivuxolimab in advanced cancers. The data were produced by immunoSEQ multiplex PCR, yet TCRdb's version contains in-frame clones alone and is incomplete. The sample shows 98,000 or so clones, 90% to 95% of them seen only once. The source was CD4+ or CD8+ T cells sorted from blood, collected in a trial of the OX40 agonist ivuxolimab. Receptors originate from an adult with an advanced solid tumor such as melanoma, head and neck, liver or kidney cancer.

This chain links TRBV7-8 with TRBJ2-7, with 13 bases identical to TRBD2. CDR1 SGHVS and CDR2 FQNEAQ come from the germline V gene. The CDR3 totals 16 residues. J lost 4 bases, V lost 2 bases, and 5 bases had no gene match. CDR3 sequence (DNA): TGTGCCAGCAGCTTAATTCAGGGACTAGCGGGATACGAGCAGTACTTC. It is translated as CASSLIQGLAGYEQYF.

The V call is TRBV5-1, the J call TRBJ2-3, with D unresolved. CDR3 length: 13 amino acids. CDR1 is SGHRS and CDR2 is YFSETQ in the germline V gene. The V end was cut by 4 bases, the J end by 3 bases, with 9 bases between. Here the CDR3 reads CASSRVGTDTQYF. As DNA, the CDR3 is TGCGCCAGCAGCCGAGTGGGAACAGATACGCAGTATTTT.

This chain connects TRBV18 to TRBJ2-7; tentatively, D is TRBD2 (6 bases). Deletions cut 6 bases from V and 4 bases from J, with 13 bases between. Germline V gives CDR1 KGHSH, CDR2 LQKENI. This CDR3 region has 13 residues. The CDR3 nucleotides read TGTGCCAGCTCTGCCGGGACTTCTTACGAGCAGTACTTC. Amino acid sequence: CASSAGTSYEQYF.

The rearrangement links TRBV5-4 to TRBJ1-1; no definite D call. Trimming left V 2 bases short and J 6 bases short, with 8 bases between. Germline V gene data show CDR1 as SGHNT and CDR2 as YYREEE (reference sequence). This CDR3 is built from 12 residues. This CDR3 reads CASSFGGSEAFF. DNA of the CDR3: TGTGCCAGCAGCTTTGGAGGATCTGAAGCTTTCTTT.

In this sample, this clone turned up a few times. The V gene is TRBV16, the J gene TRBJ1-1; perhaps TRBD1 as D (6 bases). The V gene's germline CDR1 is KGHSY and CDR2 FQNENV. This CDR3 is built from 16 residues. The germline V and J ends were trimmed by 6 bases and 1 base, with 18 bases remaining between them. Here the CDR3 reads CASSRIPGQTNTEAFF. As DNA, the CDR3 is TGTGCCAGCAGTCGTATACCGGGACAAACGAACACTGAAGCTTTCTTT.

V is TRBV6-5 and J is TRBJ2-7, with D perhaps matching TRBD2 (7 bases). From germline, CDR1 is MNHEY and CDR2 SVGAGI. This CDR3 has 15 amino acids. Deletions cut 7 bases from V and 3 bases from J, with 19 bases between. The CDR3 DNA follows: TGTGCCAGCACTCCCCTCGGGGGCGGGAGCTACGAGCAGTACTTC. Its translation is CASTPLGGGSYEQYF.

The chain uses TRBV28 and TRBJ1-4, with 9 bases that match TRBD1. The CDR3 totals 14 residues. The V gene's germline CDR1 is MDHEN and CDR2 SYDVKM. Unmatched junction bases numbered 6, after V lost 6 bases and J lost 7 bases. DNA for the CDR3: TGTGCCAGCAGGGCCGGGACAGGGATTGAAAAACTGTTTTTT. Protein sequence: CASRAGTGIEKLFF.

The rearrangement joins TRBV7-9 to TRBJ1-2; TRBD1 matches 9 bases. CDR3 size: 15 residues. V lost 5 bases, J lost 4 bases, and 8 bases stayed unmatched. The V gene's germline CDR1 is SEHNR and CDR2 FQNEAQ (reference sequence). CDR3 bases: TGTGCCAGCAGCACAGCCGGGACAGGGAGCTATGGCTACACCTTC. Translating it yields CASSTAGTGSYGYTF. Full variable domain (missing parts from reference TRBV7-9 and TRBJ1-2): DTGVSQNPRHKITKRGQNVTFRCDPISEHNRLYWYRQTLGQGPEFLTYFQNEAQLEKSRLLSDRFSAERPKGSFSTLEIQRTEQGDSAMYLCASSTAGTGSYGYTFGSGTRLTVV.

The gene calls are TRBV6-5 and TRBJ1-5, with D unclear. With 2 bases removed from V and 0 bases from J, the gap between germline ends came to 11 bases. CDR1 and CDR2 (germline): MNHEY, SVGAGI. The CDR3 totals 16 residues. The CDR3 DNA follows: TGTGCCAGCAGTTACGGGCGGCCGTATAGCAATCAGCCCCAGCATTTT. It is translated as CASSYGRPYSNQPQHF.

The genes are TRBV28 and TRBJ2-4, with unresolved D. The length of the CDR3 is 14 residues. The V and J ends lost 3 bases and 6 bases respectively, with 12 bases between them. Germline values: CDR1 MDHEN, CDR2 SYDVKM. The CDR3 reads CASSFSGSGNIQYF. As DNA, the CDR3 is TGTGCCAGCAGTTTTTCGGGTAGTGGAAACATTCAGTACTTC.

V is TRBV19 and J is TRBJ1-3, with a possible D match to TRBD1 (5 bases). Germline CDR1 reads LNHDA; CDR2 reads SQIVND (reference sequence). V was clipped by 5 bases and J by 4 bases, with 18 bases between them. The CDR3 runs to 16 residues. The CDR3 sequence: CASSVVTWTSGNTIYF. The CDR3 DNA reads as TGTGCCAGTAGTGTCGTAACTTGGACATCCGGAAACACCATATATTTT.

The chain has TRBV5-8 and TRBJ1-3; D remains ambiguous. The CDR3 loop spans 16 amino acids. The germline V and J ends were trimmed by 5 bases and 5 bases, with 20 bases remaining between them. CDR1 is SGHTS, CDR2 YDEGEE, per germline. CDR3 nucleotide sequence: TGTGCCAGCAGTCCACCTACATGGATTTCACGAAACACCATATATTTT. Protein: CASSPPTWISRNTIYF.

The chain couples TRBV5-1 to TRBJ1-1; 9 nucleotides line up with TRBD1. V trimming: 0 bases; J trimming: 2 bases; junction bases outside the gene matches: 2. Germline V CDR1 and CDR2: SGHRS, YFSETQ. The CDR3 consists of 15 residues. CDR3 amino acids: CASSLGGQGNTEAFF. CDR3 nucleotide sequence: TGCGCCAGCAGCTTGGGGGGACAGGGAAACACTGAAGCTTTCTTT.

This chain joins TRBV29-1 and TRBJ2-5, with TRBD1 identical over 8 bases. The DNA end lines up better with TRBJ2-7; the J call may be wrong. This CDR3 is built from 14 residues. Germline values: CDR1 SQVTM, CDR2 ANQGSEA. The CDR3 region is CSVATGGQGYEQYF. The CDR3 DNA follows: TGCAGCGTGGCCACAGGGGGACAAGGGTACGAGCAGTACTTC.

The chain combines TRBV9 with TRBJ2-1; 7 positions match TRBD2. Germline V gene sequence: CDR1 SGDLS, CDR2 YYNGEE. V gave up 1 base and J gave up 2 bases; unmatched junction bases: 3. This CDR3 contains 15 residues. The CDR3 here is CASSVSSGTYNEQFF. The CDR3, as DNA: TGTGCCAGCAGCGTAAGCAGCGGGACCTACAATGAGCAGTTCTTC.

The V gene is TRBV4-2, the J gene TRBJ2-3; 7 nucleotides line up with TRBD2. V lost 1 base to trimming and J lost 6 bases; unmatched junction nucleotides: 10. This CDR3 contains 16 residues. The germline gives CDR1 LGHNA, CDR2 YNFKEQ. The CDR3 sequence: CASSQALGLRGDTQYF. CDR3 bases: TGTGCCAGCAGCCAAGCCTTGGGACTACGGGGTGATACGCAGTATTTT.

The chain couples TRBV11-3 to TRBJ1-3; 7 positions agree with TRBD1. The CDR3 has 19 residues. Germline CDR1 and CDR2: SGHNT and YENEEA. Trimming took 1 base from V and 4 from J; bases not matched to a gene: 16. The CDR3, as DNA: TGTGCCAGCAGCTTAGGGTCGCTGACTCCCGGGACAGAAGGAAACACCATATATTTT. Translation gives CASSLGSLTPGTEGNTIYF.

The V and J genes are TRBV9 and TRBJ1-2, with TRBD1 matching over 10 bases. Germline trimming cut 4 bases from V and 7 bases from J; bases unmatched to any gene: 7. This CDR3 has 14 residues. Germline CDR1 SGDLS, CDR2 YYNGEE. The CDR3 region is CASSKTGGPPGYTF. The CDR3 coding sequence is TGTGCCAGCAGCAAGACAGGGGGCCCACCTGGCTACACCTTC.

The CDR3 region has the DNA TGCGCCAGCAGCCCTCGGGACAGGGGGTGGGAAAAACTGTTTTTT. This sequence encodes CASSPRDRGWEKLFF. The genes are TRBV4-1 and TRBJ1-4, with 11 bases aligning to TRBD1. V was pared by 4 bases and J by 8 bases, with 6 bases of the junction left unmatched. Germline CDR1 MGHRA, CDR2 YSYEKL. The CDR3 spans 15 residues.

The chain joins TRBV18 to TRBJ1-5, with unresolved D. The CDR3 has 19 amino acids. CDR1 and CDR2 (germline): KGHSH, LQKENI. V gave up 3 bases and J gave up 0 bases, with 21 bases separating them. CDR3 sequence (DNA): TGTGCCAGCTCACCTAGGAGGCAGGACCCTGTAAATAGCAATCAGCCCCAGCATTTT. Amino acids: CASSPRRQDPVNSNQPQHF.

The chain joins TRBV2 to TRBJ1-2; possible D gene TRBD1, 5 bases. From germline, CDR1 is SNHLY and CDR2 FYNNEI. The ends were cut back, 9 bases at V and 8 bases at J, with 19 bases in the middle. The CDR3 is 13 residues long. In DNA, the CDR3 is TGTGCCAGTGGTGGCGATGGGGCAGTAGGCTACACCTTC. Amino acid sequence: CASGGDGAVGYTF.

The CDR3 is CASSGTQASKYEQYF. The CDR3 DNA follows: TGTGCCAGCAGTGGGACCCAGGCGAGTAAGTACGAGCAGTACTTC. This rearrangement joins TRBV6-5 to TRBJ2-7; D may match TRBD1 or TRBD2 (5 bases each). Per germline, CDR1 MNHEY and CDR2 SVGAGI. V dropped 5 bases and J dropped 4 bases, with 18 bases sitting between them. This CDR3 comprises 15 residues.

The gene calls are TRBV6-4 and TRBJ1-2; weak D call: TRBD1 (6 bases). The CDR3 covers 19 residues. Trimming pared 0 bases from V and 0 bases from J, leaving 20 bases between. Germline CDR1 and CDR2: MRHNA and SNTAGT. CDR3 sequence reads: CASSDSGTRPTTANYGYTF. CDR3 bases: TGTGCCAGCAGTGACTCGGGGACACGACCGACTACAGCTAACTATGGCTACACCTTC.

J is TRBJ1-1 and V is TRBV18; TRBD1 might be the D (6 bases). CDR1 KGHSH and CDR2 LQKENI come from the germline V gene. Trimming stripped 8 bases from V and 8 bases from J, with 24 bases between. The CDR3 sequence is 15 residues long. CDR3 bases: TGTGCCAGCGAACTGCCGGGGGGGCCGCACAGGGAAGCTTTCTTT. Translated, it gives CASELPGGPHREAFF.

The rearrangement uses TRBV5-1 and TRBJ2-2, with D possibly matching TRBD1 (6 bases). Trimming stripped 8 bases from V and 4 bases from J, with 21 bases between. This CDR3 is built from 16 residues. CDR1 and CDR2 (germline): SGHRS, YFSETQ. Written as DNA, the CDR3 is TGCGCCAGTTTTGAACTACAGGGCGAACGCACCGGGGAGCTGTTTTTT. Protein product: CASFELQGERTGELFF.

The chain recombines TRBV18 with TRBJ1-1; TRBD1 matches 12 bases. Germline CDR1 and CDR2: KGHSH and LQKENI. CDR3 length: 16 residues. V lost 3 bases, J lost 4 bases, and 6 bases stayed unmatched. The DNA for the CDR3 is TGTGCCAGCTCACCCTGGGACAGGGGGCTGGGCACTGAAGCTTTCTTT. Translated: CASSPWDRGLGTEAFF.

The CDR3 is CASSLGTSGNTIYF. CDR3 bases: TGTGCCAGCAGCTTAGGCACCTCTGGAAACACCATATATTTT. This chain links TRBV7-8 with TRBJ1-3; no clear D. CDR3 length equals 14 residues. Germline CDR1 and CDR2: SGHVS and FQNEAQ. Between the trimmed V and J ends, which lost 1 base and 0 bases, there was a span of 4 bases. The entire variable domain, with the rest obtained from reference TRBV7-8 and TRBJ1-3, is as follows: GAGVSQSPRYKVAKRGQDVALRCDPISGHVSLFWYQQALGQGPEFLTYFQNEAQLDKSGLPSDRFFAERPEGSVSTLKIQRTQQEDSAVYLCASSLGTSGNTIYFGEGSWLTVV.

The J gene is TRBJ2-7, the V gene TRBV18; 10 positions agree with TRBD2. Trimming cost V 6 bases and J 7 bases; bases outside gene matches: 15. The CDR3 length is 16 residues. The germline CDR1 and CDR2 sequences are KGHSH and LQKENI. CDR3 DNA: TGTGCCAGCTCGGGAGGACTAGCGGCAAGTCCCCTGGAGCAGTACTTC. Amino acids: CASSGGLAASPLEQYF.

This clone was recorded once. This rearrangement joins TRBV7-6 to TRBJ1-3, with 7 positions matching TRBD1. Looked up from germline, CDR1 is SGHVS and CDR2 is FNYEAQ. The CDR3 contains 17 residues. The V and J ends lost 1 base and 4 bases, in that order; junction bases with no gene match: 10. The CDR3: CASSLGARGGTGNTIYF. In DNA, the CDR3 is TGTGCCAGCAGCTTAGGAGCTCGAGGGGGCACGGGAAACACCATATATTTT.

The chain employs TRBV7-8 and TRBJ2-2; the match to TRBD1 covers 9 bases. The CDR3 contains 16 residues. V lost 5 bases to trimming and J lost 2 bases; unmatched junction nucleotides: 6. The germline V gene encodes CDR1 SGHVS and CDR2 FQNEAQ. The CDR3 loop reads CASSQRTGVNTGELFF. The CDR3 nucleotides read TGTGCCAGCAGCCAAAGGACAGGGGTAAACACCGGGGAGCTGTTTTTT.

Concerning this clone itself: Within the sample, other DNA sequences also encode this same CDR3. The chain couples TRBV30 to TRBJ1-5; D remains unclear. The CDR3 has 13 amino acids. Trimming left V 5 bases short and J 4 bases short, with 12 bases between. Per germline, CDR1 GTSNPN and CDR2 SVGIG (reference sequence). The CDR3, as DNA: TGTGCCTGGGGAGCCCGGGGTAATCAGCCCCAGCATTTT. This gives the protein CAWGARGNQPQHF.

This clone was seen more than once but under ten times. CDR3 DNA: TGTGCCAGCAGTGGAGGGCGTCAGCCCCAGCATTTT. Translated: CASSGGRQPQHF. This sequence joins TRBV7-9 and TRBJ1-5; no definite D call. The germline V gene encodes CDR1 SEHNR and CDR2 FQNEAQ (reference sequence). Trimming removed 6 bases at V and 6 bases at J, with 9 bases between. The CDR3 totals 12 residues. Full variable domain (outside the CDR3, taken from reference TRBV7-9 and TRBJ1-5): DTGVSQNPRHKITKRGQNVTFRCDPISEHNRLYWYRQTLGQGPEFLTYFQNEAQLEKSRLLSDRFSAERPKGSFSTLEIQRTEQGDSAMYLCASSGGRQPQHFGDGTRLSIL.